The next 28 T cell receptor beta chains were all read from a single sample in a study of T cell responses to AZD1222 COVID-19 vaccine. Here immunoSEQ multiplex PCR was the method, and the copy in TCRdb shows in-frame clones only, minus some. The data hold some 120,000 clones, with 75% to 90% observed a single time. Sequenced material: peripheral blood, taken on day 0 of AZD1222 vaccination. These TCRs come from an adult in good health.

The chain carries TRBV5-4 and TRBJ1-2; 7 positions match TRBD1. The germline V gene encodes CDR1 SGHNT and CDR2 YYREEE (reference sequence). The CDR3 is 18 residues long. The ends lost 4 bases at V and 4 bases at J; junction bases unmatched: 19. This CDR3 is CASSRFTGDSLLGYGYTF. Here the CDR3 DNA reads TGTGCCAGCAGCCGATTTACAGGGGACTCACTCCTTGGCTATGGCTACACCTTC.

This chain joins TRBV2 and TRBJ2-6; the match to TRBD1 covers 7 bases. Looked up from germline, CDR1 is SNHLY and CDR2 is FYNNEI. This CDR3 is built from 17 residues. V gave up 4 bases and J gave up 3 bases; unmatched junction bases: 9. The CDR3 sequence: CASSGPTGLDGANVLTF. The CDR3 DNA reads TGTGCCAGCAGTGGTCCGACAGGGCTAGATGGGGCCAACGTCCTGACTTTC.

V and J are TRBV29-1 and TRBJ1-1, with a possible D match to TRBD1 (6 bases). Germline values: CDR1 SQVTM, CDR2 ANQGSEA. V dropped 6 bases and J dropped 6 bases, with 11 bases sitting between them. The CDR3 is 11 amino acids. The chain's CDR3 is CSVIRGAEAFF. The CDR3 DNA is TGCAGCGTGATCAGGGGAGCTGAAGCTTTCTTT.

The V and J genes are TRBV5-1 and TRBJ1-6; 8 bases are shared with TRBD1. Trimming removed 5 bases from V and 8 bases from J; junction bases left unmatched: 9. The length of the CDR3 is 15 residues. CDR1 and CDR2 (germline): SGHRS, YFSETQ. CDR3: CASRPTGTGDSPLHF. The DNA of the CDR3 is TGCGCCAGCAGGCCTACCGGGACAGGAGATTCACCCCTCCACTTT.

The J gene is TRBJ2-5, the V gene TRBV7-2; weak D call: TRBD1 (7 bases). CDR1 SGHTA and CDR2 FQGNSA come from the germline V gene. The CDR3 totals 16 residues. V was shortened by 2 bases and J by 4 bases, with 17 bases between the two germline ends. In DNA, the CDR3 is TGTGCCAGCAGCTTACCAGGGCGGGACAGAGGAGAGACCCAGTACTTC. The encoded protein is CASSLPGRDRGETQYF.

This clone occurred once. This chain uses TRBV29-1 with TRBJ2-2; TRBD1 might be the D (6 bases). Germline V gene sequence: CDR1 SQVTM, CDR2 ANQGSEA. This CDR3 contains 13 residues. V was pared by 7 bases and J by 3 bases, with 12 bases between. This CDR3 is CSGSTGDTGELFF. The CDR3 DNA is TGCAGCGGATCGACAGGTGACACCGGGGAGCTGTTTTTT.

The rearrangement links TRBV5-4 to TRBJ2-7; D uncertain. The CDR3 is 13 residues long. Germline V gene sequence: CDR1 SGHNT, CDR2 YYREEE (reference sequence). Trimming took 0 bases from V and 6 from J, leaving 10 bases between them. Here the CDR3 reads CASSLGAHLEQYF. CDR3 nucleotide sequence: TGTGCCAGCAGCTTGGGGGCGCATCTCGAGCAGTACTTC.

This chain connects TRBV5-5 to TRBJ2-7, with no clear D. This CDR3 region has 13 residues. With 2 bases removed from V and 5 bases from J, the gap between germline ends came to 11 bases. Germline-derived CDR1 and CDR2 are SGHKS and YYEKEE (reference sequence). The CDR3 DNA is TGTGCCAGCAGCTTCGAACCAACCCACGAGCAGTACTTC. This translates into CASSFEPTHEQYF.

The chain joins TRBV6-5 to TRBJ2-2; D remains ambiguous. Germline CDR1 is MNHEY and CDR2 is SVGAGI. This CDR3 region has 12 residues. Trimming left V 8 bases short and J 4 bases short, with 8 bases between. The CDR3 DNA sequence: TGTGCCAGCGGGGTTTCCACCGGGGAGCTGTTTTTT. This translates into CASGVSTGELFF.

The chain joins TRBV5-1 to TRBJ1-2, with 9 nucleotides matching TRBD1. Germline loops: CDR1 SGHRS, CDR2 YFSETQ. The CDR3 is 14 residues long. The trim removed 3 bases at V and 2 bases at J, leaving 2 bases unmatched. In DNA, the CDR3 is TGCGCCAGCAGCTGGACAGGGGAGAACTATGGCTACACCTTC. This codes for CASSWTGENYGYTF.

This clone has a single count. The CDR3 region has the DNA TGTGCCTGGAGTGTATTAGGGTCAGGGTCCTACAATGAGCAGTTCTTC. Translation: CAWSVLGSGSYNEQFF. This chain uses TRBV30 with TRBJ2-1; the D gene is possibly TRBD1 (5 bases). V was pared by 0 bases and J by 1 base, with 13 bases between. Germline V CDR1 and CDR2: GTSNPN, SVGIG (reference sequence). This CDR3 is 16 amino acids long.

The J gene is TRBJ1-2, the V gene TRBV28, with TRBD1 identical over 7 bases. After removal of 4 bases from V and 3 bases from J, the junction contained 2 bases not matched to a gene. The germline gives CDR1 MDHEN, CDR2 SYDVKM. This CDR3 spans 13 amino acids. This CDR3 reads CASSSGTDYGYTF. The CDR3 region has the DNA TGTGCCAGCAGTTCCGGGACAGACTATGGCTACACCTTC.

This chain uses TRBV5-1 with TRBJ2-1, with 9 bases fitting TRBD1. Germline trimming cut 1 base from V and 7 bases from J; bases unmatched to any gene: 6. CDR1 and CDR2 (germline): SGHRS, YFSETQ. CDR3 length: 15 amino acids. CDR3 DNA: TGCGCCAGCAGCTTGCAGGGACAGGGTACAAATGAGCAGTTCTTC. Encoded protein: CASSLQGQGTNEQFF.

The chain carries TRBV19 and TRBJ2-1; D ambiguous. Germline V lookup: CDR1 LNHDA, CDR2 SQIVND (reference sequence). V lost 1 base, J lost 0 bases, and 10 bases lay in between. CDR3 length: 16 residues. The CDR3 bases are TGTGCCAGTAGTATAGGGTTTCGGAGCTCCTACAATGAGCAGTTCTTC. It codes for CASSIGFRSSYNEQFF.

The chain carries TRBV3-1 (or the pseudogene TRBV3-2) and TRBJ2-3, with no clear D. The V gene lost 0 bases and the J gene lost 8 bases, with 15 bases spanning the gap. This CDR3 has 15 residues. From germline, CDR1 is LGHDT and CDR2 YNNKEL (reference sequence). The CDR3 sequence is CASSQDLVPRGTQYF. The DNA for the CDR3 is TGTGCCAGCAGCCAAGATCTTGTTCCTCGTGGTACGCAGTATTTT.

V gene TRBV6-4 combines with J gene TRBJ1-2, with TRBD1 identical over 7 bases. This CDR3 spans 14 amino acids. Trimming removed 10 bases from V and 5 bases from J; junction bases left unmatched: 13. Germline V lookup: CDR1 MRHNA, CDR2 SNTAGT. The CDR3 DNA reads TGTGCCACCCATTCAACAGGGGCGGGGTATGGCTACACCTTC. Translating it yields CATHSTGAGYGYTF.

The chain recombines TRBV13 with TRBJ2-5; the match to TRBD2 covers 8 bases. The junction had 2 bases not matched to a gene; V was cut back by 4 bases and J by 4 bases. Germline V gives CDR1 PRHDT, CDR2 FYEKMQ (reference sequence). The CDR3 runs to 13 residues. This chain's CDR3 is CASSYGRVETQYF. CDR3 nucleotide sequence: TGTGCCAGCAGCTACGGGAGGGTAGAGACCCAGTACTTC.

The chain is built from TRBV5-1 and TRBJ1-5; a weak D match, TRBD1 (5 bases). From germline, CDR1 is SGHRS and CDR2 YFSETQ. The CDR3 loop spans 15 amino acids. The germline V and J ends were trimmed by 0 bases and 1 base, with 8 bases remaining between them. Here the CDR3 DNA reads TGCGCCAGCAGCTTGGCGGGGGTGAGCAATCAGCCCCAGCATTTT. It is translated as CASSLAGVSNQPQHF.

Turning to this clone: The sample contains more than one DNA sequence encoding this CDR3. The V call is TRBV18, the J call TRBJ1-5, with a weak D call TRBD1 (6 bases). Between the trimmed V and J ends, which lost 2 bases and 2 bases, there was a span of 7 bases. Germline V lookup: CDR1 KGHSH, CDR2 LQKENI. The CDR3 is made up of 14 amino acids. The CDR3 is CASSPGGRNQPQHF. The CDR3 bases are TGTGCCAGCTCACCAGGGGGCCGCAATCAGCCCCAGCATTTT.

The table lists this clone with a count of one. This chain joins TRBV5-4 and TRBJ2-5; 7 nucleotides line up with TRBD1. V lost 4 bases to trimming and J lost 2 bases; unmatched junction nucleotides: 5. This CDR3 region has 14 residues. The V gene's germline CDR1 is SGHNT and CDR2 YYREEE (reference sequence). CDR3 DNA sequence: TGTGCCAGCAGCACCGGACAGGTACAAGAGACCCAGTACTTC. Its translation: CASSTGQVQETQYF.

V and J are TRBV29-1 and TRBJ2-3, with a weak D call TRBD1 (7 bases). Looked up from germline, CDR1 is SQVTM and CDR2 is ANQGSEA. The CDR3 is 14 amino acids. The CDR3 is CTIAAPGGTDTQYF. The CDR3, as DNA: TGCACTATAGCGGCACCAGGGGGAACAGATACGCAGTATTTT.

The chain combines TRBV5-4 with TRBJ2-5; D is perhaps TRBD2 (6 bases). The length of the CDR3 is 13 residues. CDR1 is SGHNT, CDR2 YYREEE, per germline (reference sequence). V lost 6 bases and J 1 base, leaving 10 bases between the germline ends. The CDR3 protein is CASNPRGQETQYF. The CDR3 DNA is TGTGCCAGCAACCCGCGGGGCCAAGAGACCCAGTACTTC.

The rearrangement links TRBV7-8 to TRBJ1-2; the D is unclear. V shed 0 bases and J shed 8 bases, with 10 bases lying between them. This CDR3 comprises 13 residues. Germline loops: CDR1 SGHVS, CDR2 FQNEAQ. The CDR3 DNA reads TGTGCCAGCAGCTTAGCGGAGACCAGAGGCTACACCTTC. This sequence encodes CASSLAETRGYTF.

The CDR3 loop reads CASSSQDATNEKLFF. In nucleotides, the CDR3 is TGTGCCAGTAGTAGTCAGGATGCAACTAATGAAAAACTGTTTTTT. The genes are TRBV19 and TRBJ1-4; D call uncertain. V was cut by 4 bases and J by 0 bases, with 9 bases left in between. In germline, CDR1 is LNHDA, CDR2 SQIVND (reference sequence). The CDR3 runs 15 residues. Full variable domain (missing parts from reference TRBV19 and TRBJ1-4): DGGITQSPKYLFRKEGQNVTLSCEQNLNHDAMYWYRQDPGQGLRLIYYSQIVNDFQKGDIAEGYSVSREKKESFPLTVTSAQKNPTAFYLCASSSQDATNEKLFFGSGTQLSVL.

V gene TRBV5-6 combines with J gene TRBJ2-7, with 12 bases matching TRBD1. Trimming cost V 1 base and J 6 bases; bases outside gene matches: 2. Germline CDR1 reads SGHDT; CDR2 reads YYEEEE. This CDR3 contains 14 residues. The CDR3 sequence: CASSLRDRGPEQYF. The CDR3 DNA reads TGTGCCAGCAGCTTGAGGGACAGGGGGCCCGAGCAGTACTTC.

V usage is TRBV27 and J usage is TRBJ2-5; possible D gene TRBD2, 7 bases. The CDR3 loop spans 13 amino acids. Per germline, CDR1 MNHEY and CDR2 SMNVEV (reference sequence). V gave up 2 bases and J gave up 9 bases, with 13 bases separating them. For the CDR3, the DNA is TGTGCCAGCAGTTTAGTCTGGGAGGGGGCCCAGTACTTC. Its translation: CASSLVWEGAQYF.

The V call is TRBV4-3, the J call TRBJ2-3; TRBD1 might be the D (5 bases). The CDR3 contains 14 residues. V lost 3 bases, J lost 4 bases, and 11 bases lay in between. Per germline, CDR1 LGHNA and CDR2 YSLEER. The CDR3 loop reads CASSQARVPDTQYF. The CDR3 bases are TGCGCCAGCAGCCAGGCCAGGGTCCCAGATACGCAGTATTTT.

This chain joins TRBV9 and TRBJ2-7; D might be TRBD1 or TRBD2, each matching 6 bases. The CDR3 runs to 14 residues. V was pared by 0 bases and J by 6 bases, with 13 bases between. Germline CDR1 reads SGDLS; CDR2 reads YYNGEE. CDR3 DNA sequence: TGTGCCAGCAGCGTAGCTAGAGGGGGAGGCGAGCAGTACTTC. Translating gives CASSVARGGGEQYF.